The 25 T cell receptor beta chains below were found in one sample sequenced in a study of blood T cell repertoires in COVID-19 (dated by TCRdb to between 2020 and 2021). Library construction relied on the immunoSEQ multiplex PCR assay. Here the immuneACCESS table is served through TCRdb, limited to in-frame sequences with V and J called. Missing clones are a known gap in these copies; in checked studies unresolved V genes cover under half, and the rest lacks a known reason. The sample table holds fewer than 200,000 clones, of which 83% were seen once. 3.6% of the sample is taken by the ten largest. The sample was PBMCs or T cells enriched from blood (not recorded which). All receptors come from a woman aged 45-60 years in a cohort exposed to, infected with or recovered from COVID-19 (not recorded which).

The genes are TRBV14 and TRBJ1-6, with D perhaps TRBD1 (5 bases). The V end was cut by 4 bases, the J end by 11 bases, with 18 bases between. This CDR3 has 15 amino acids. Germline CDR1 and CDR2: SGHDN and FVKESK. In nucleotides, the CDR3 is TGTGCCAGCAGCCGGGGCGGGGCCCATGGAACACCCCTCCACTTT. It codes for CASSRGGAHGTPLHF.

The chain combines TRBV5-3 with TRBJ2-7, with D uncertain. TRBV5-3 is flagged as an ORF with uncertain function. The CDR3 loop spans 13 amino acids. Trimming shortened V by 4 bases and J by 1 base, and 9 bases separated the two germline ends. The CDR3 reads CARSGTESYEQYF. In DNA, the CDR3 is TGTGCCAGAAGCGGTACCGAGTCCTACGAGCAGTACTTC.

The gene calls are TRBV30 and TRBJ2-7, with D unclear. Germline CDR1 reads GTSNPN; CDR2 reads SVGIG (reference sequence). The V gene lost 2 bases and the J gene lost 1 base, with 6 bases spanning the gap. This CDR3 region has 12 residues. CDR3 in DNA: TGTGCCTGGAGTAGCTCTTCCTACGAGCAGTACTTC. Amino acid sequence: CAWSSSSYEQYF.

This chain connects TRBV29-1 to TRBJ2-7; D gene uncertain. This CDR3 spans 14 amino acids. Germline V gene data show CDR1 as SQVTM and CDR2 as ANQGSEA. V was cut by 4 bases and J by 2 bases, with 15 bases left in between. The CDR3 sequence: CSVADTRTPYEQYF. CDR3 in DNA: TGCAGCGTTGCTGACACGCGAACGCCCTACGAGCAGTACTTC.

The chain carries TRBV20-1 and TRBJ2-2; D possibly corresponds to TRBD2 (5 bases). Germline lookup yields CDR1 DFQATT and CDR2 SNEGSKA (reference sequence). Trimming cost V 3 bases and J 1 base, with 9 bases left between them. The CDR3 is made up of 14 amino acids. DNA of the CDR3: TGCAGTGCTAGTGGCGGGCAGAACACCGGGGAGCTGTTTTTT. Translated, it gives CSASGGQNTGELFF.

V usage is TRBV12-3 or TRBV12-4 and J usage is TRBJ1-1; no clear D. The CDR3 loop spans 13 amino acids. Trimming removed 7 bases at V and 7 bases at J, with 16 bases between. CDR3 residues: CASTFSMRGEAFF. The CDR3 nucleotides are TGTGCCAGCACCTTCTCAATGAGAGGTGAAGCTTTCTTT.

The chain is built from TRBV7-2 and TRBJ1-2; 10 bases are a match to TRBD1. Germline CDR1 is SGHTA and CDR2 is FQGNSA. The junction had 10 bases not matched to a gene; V was cut back by 4 bases and J by 8 bases. This CDR3 spans 15 amino acids. CDR3 protein: CASSSSGTGVGGYTF. CDR3 nucleotides: TGTGCCAGCAGCTCGTCCGGGACAGGGGTTGGGGGCTACACCTTC. Variable domain in full (rest from reference TRBV7-2 and TRBJ1-2): GAGVSQSPSNKVTEKGKDVELRCDPISGHTALYWYRQSLGQGLEFLIYFQGNSAPDKSGLPSDRFSAERTGGSVSTLTIQRTQQEDSAVYLCASSSSGTGVGGYTFGSGTRLTVV.

The chain carries TRBV11-3 and TRBJ2-3; 8 bases align to TRBD2. The CDR3 has 16 residues. Germline V lookup: CDR1 SGHNT, CDR2 YENEEA. V was clipped by 6 bases and J by 3 bases; unmatched bases: 11. The CDR3 sequence: CASSGPAGERTDTQYF. CDR3 nucleotides: TGTGCCAGCAGTGGCCCAGCGGGGGAGAGGACAGATACGCAGTATTTT.

The chain links TRBV19 to TRBJ1-1, with 7 bases matching TRBD1. The J segment lost 10 bases and the V segment lost 5 bases, leaving 7 bases of the junction unmatched. The germline gives CDR1 LNHDA, CDR2 SQIVND (reference sequence). CDR3 length: 12 residues. CDR3 bases: TGTGCCAGTAGTCCCGACAGGGTTAGAGCTTTCTTT. Encoded protein: CASSPDRVRAFF.

The rearrangement links TRBV10-3 to TRBJ1-3; 8 bases align to TRBD1. Germline loops: CDR1 ENHRY, CDR2 SYGVKD. The V and J ends lost 0 bases and 2 bases, in that order; junction bases with no gene match: 3. This CDR3 region has 16 residues. The CDR3 spells CAISESIQGAGNTIYF. As DNA, the CDR3 is TGTGCCATCAGTGAGTCGATACAGGGGGCTGGAAACACCATATATTTT.

The chain is built from TRBV3-1 (or the pseudogene TRBV3-2) and TRBJ1-2, with 12 bases identical to TRBD1. V shed 4 bases and J 3 bases; nucleotides not matched to a gene: 3. CDR3 length equals 15 residues. Germline V lookup: CDR1 LGHDT, CDR2 YNNKEL (reference sequence). As DNA, the CDR3 is TGTGCCAGCAGCCCGGGACAGGGGGCAGACTATGGCTACACCTTC. It translates to CASSPGQGADYGYTF.

The chain employs TRBV6-5 and TRBJ2-7; 14 bases fit TRBD2. There are 13 residues in the CDR3. Germline trimming cut 8 bases from V and 5 bases from J; bases unmatched to any gene: 2. CDR1 and CDR2 (germline): MNHEY, SVGAGI. In DNA form, the CDR3 reads TGTGCCAGCGTGGGACTAGCGGGGGACGAGCAGTACTTC. This translates into CASVGLAGDEQYF.

The V gene is TRBV5-1, the J gene TRBJ2-5, with TRBD2 identical over 10 bases. The V gene end was trimmed by 4 bases and the J gene end by 4 bases; junction bases not matched to a gene: 13. The CDR3 has 17 amino acids. Germline V gene sequence: CDR1 SGHRS, CDR2 YFSETQ. As DNA, the CDR3 is TGCGCCAGCAGCCTGGAGGACCCCACTAGCGGGATAGAGACCCAGTACTTC. Its translation is CASSLEDPTSGIETQYF.

The V call is TRBV28, the J call TRBJ1-3; 8 nucleotides agree with TRBD1. J gave up 3 bases and V 2 bases, and 3 bases lay outside the gene matches. CDR3 length: 15 residues. CDR1 is MDHEN, CDR2 SYDVKM, per germline. Here the CDR3 reads CASSLGQGFGNTIYF. Here the CDR3 DNA reads TGTGCCAGCAGTTTAGGACAGGGCTTTGGAAACACCATATATTTT.

The chain couples TRBV2 to TRBJ2-2, with 7 bases lining up with TRBD2. The germline CDR1 and CDR2 sequences are SNHLY and FYNNEI. The ends lost 5 bases at V and 4 bases at J; junction bases unmatched: 4. The CDR3 loop spans 14 amino acids. The CDR3 coding sequence is TGTGCCAGCAGTCCCACTAGCGTCACCGGGGAGCTGTTTTTT. Protein: CASSPTSVTGELFF.

This chain connects TRBV12-3 or TRBV12-4 to TRBJ2-3; D ambiguous. The CDR3 length is 12 residues. V shed 3 bases and J shed 4 bases, with 5 bases lying between them. In nucleotides, the CDR3 is TGTGCCAGCAGTTTTTCCGCAGATACGCAGTATTTT. It encodes CASSFSADTQYF.

CDR3 amino acids: CASSFEQGSYTEAFF. CDR3 in DNA: TGTGCCAGTAGTTTCGAACAGGGCTCGTACACTGAAGCTTTCTTT. The chain links TRBV19 to TRBJ1-1; tentative D call: TRBD1 (6 bases). The germline gives CDR1 LNHDA, CDR2 SQIVND (reference sequence). The CDR3 has 15 amino acids. Trimming cost V 5 bases and J 3 bases, with 16 bases left between them.

The CDR3: CASSSKAGPNTGELFF. CDR3 bases: TGCGCCAGCAGCTCGAAGGCAGGCCCGAACACCGGGGAGCTGTTTTTT. The V gene is TRBV5-1, the J gene TRBJ2-2; no firm D call. The CDR3 totals 16 residues. The germline gives CDR1 SGHRS, CDR2 YFSETQ. The V and J ends lost 3 bases and 0 bases respectively, with 12 bases between them.

The chain is built from TRBV7-3 and TRBJ2-3; D perhaps matches TRBD2 (6 bases). Germline V gene data show CDR1 as SGHTA and CDR2 as FQGTGA. This CDR3 has 15 amino acids. V lost 2 bases to trimming and J lost 2 bases, with 11 bases between them. CDR3 protein: CASSLWGEFTDTQYF. In nucleotides, the CDR3 is TGTGCCAGCAGCTTATGGGGGGAATTCACAGATACGCAGTATTTT.

The V call is TRBV3-1 (or the pseudogene TRBV3-2), the J call TRBJ1-2, with 8 nucleotides matching TRBD1. The J segment lost 7 bases and the V segment lost 1 base, leaving 8 bases of the junction unmatched. The CDR3 runs 15 residues. In germline, CDR1 is LGHDT, CDR2 YNNKEL (reference sequence). The CDR3 spells CASSQGSVTGAGYTF. DNA of the CDR3: TGTGCCAGCAGCCAAGGGTCGGTGACAGGGGCTGGCTACACCTTC.

This clone was picked up a small number of times. V gene TRBV28 combines with J gene TRBJ2-7; 9 nucleotides match TRBD2. With V trimmed by 5 bases and J by 4 bases, 9 bases remained unmatched. The CDR3 loop spans 15 amino acids. Germline V gene sequence: CDR1 MDHEN, CDR2 SYDVKM. The CDR3 DNA sequence: TGTGCCAGCAGTGGACCGGGGACTAGCCCATACGAGCAGTACTTC. Translation gives CASSGPGTSPYEQYF.

Only one count was recorded for this clone. The rearrangement joins TRBV6-5 to TRBJ1-2, with 7 positions matching TRBD1. The CDR3 is 15 amino acids. J gave up 3 bases and V 6 bases, and 10 bases lay outside the gene matches. CDR1 and CDR2 from the germline V gene are MNHEY and SVGAGI. The CDR3 protein is CASRFTGATDYGYTF. The DNA for the CDR3 is TGTGCCAGCAGGTTCACAGGGGCGACCGACTATGGCTACACCTTC.

The chain has TRBV7-9 and TRBJ2-5, with D possibly being TRBD1 (5 bases). There are 13 residues in the CDR3. Germline V CDR1 and CDR2: SEHNR, FQNEAQ (reference sequence). The germline V and J ends were trimmed by 1 base and 4 bases, with 7 bases remaining between them. CDR3 sequence: CASSLVGAETQYF. As DNA, the CDR3 is TGTGCCAGCAGCTTAGTAGGGGCAGAGACCCAGTACTTC.

This clone was seen a handful of times. The V call is TRBV9, the J call TRBJ1-2; 8 nucleotides match TRBD1. Germline CDR1 SGDLS, CDR2 YYNGEE. This CDR3 has 15 amino acids. The V gene end was trimmed by 0 bases and the J gene end by 3 bases; junction bases not matched to a gene: 4. The chain's CDR3 is CASSVAQGADYGYTF. CDR3 coding DNA: TGTGCCAGCAGCGTAGCGCAGGGGGCGGACTATGGCTACACCTTC.

CDR3 sequence reads: CASSPGTAIRSANTIYF. Here the CDR3 DNA reads TGTGCCAGCAGCCCCGGGACAGCCATTCGGTCGGCGAACACCATATATTTT. The chain couples TRBV28 to TRBJ1-3; 7 bases map to TRBD1. The CDR3 is made up of 17 amino acids. Per the germline V gene, CDR1 is MDHEN and CDR2 is SYDVKM. V shed 6 bases, J shed 7 bases, and the junction held 18 bases outside the gene matches.